A single sample gave rise to the 26 T cell receptor beta chains below, sequenced in a study of T-cell memory formation after mild COVID-19. Via MiXCR, TCRdb re-called the 5' RACE reads, giving one row per CDR3 protein. The data show over 500,000 distinct CDR3 sequences, with 17% seen just once and just over 8% held by the top ten. The source material was PBMCs or a T cell subset sorted from them (not recorded which). Receptors originate from an adult woman who had mild COVID-19 (a few samples of this study predate the infection). Cell type and time point are not known.

This clonotype was detected many times. The genes are TRBV9 and TRBJ2-3; 7 nucleotides agree with TRBD2. V was pared by 2 bases and J by 5 bases, with 8 bases of the junction left unmatched. CDR1 and CDR2 (germline): SGDLS, YYNGEE. CDR3 size: 15 residues. DNA for the CDR3: TGTGCCAGCAGCGTCTCGACGGGAGGACGAGATACGCAGTATTTT. Protein: CASSVSTGGRDTQYF.

The chain employs TRBV6-5 and TRBJ2-3; D possibly uses TRBD1 or TRBD2 (6 bases each). The germline V gene encodes CDR1 MNHEY and CDR2 SVGAGI. V lost 0 bases and J lost 6, with 19 bases in between. CDR3 length: 17 residues. CDR3 sequence (DNA): TGTGCCAGCAGTTACTCTATACAGGGACTTACCCCCGATACGCAGTATTTT. Translating it yields CASSYSIQGLTPDTQYF.

This clonotype was found a few times. The chain uses TRBV6-1 and TRBJ1-1; unclear D gene. V was shortened by 6 bases and J by 6 bases, with 11 bases between the two germline ends. CDR3 length equals 12 residues. Germline assignment: CDR1 MNHNS and CDR2 SASEGT. The CDR3 loop is CASSPGPPEAFF. CDR3 DNA: TGTGCCAGCAGCCCCGGACCCCCTGAAGCTTTCTTT.

This clonotype was seen a handful of times. This chain links TRBV12-3 or TRBV12-4 with TRBJ1-2, with 7 bases aligning to TRBD1. The CDR3 is 13 amino acids. V shed 8 bases, J shed 7 bases, and the junction held 10 bases outside the gene matches. CDR3 sequence: CASSDRTRGGYTF. As DNA, the CDR3 is TGTGCCAGCTCGGACAGGACCCGGGGTGGCTACACCTTC.

The chain is built from TRBV7-3 and TRBJ2-7; D ambiguous. Trimming took 4 bases from V and 7 from J, leaving 14 bases between them. There are 13 residues in the CDR3. Germline assignment: CDR1 SGHTA and CDR2 FQGTGA. Here the CDR3 DNA reads TGTGCCAGCAGCTCCACCTCGTCGGGTGAGCAGTACTTC. Translating it yields CASSSTSSGEQYF.

This sequence joins TRBV15 and TRBJ2-5; 12 bases line up with TRBD1. V trimming: 8 bases; J trimming: 2 bases; junction bases outside the gene matches: 9. The germline CDR1 and CDR2 sequences are LNHNV and YYDKDF (reference sequence). The CDR3 has 16 residues. The CDR3 sequence is CATREGTGGFQETQYF. The CDR3 DNA sequence: TGTGCCACCCGGGAGGGGACAGGGGGCTTTCAAGAGACCCAGTACTTC.

The chain employs TRBV29-1 and TRBJ2-5; D gene unclear. V lost 6 bases and J 5 bases, leaving 13 bases between the germline ends. The CDR3 contains 12 residues. Germline-derived CDR1 and CDR2 are SQVTM and ANQGSEA. The CDR3 DNA sequence: TGCAGCGTGGCCACCCCCTGGGAGACCCAGTACTTC. This encodes CSVATPWETQYF.

The chain has TRBV12-3 or TRBV12-4 and TRBJ2-3; 9 nucleotides match TRBD2. V shed 7 bases and J 1 base; nucleotides not matched to a gene: 9. The length of the CDR3 is 16 residues. CDR3 nucleotide sequence: TGTGCCAGCAATCTTAGGCGGGAGGGCGGCACAGATACGCAGTATTTT. Translated, it gives CASNLRREGGTDTQYF.

V usage is TRBV20-1 and J usage is TRBJ2-1; a weak D match, TRBD2 (6 bases). Germline V gives CDR1 DFQATT, CDR2 SNEGSKA (reference sequence). The CDR3 length is 14 residues. Trimming took 3 bases from V and 4 from J, leaving 13 bases between them. DNA for the CDR3: TGCAGTGCTAGCTCGGGCGGGGCGTACAATGAGCAGTTCTTC. Translating it yields CSASSGGAYNEQFF.

This clonotype was detected a few times. The rearrangement links TRBV11-3 to TRBJ2-1; 9 bases match TRBD1. The CDR3 sequence is 12 residues long. Germline-derived CDR1 and CDR2 are SGHNT and YENEEA. J lost 14 bases, V lost 5 bases, and 7 bases had no gene match. Written as DNA, the CDR3 is TGTGCCAGCAGCCGGGACAGGGCTCGGGAGTTCTTC. Protein product: CASSRDRAREFF.

This chain links TRBV4-3 with TRBJ1-1; TRBD1 is a possible D gene (6 bases). The CDR3 is 15 residues long. Germline V gives CDR1 LGHNA, CDR2 YSLEER. V shed 1 base and J shed 5 bases, with 14 bases lying between them. The CDR3 reads CASSQGSEGGTEAFF. CDR3 nucleotides: TGCGCCAGCAGCCAAGGGTCTGAGGGGGGGACTGAAGCTTTCTTT.

This clonotype was picked up a small number of times. The rearrangement uses TRBV7-2 and TRBJ2-4; perhaps TRBD2 as D (5 bases). The length of the CDR3 is 17 residues. Trimming removed 1 base from V and 0 bases from J, with 13 bases in between. The V gene's germline CDR1 is SGHTA and CDR2 FQGNSA. The CDR3 sequence: CASSLGGSGLAKNIQYF. CDR3 DNA: TGTGCCAGCAGCTTAGGCGGGTCCGGACTAGCCAAAAACATTCAGTACTTC.

This clonotype has only a few counts. This chain links TRBV4-1 with TRBJ2-3, with 10 nucleotides matching TRBD2. With V trimmed by 0 bases and J by 3 bases, 6 bases remained unmatched. The CDR3 loop spans 17 amino acids. The germline CDR1 and CDR2 sequences are MGHRA and YSYEKL. DNA for the CDR3: TGCGCCAGCAGCCAAGATTTCCGGACTAGCGGTACAGATACGCAGTATTTT. Amino acid sequence: CASSQDFRTSGTDTQYF.

In its sample, this clonotype was seen a few times. This sequence joins TRBV2 and TRBJ1-2; D is unclear. The length of the CDR3 is 13 residues. V lost 4 bases and J lost 4, with 10 bases in between. Germline assignment: CDR1 SNHLY and CDR2 FYNNEI. In nucleotides, the CDR3 is TGTGCCAGCAGTGGCTACGGCTTCTATGGCTACACCTTC. Translation: CASSGYGFYGYTF.

V is TRBV24-1 and J is TRBJ1-1; D gene uncertain. The ends were cut back, 2 bases at V and 4 bases at J, with 7 bases in the middle. Per germline, CDR1 KGHDR and CDR2 SFDVKD. The CDR3 extends over 13 amino acids. CDR3 sequence reads: CATSDSQSTEAFF. In DNA form, the CDR3 reads TGTGCCACCAGTGATTCACAGAGCACTGAAGCTTTCTTT.

CDR3 loop: CASSEWGGANEQFF. The CDR3 DNA reads as TGTGCCAGCAGTGAATGGGGGGGGGCTAATGAGCAGTTCTTC. The rearrangement uses TRBV25-1 and TRBJ2-1; D perhaps matches TRBD2 (7 bases). Trimming removed 1 base at V and 7 bases at J, with 11 bases between. The CDR3 totals 14 residues. Germline CDR1 MGHDK, CDR2 SYGVNS.

This clonotype was seen a handful of times. J is TRBJ2-2 and V is TRBV3-1; either TRBD1 or TRBD2 may fit D (5 bases each). This CDR3 contains 14 residues. The ends were cut back, 4 bases at V and 4 bases at J, with 10 bases in the middle. Germline V gene lookup returns CDR1 LGHDT and CDR2 YNNKEL (reference sequence). DNA for the CDR3: TGTGCCAGCAGCCTCATGAGGGGCACCGGGGAGCTGTTTTTT. Its protein product is CASSLMRGTGELFF.

V usage is TRBV29-1 and J usage is TRBJ1-6; weak D call: TRBD1 (5 bases). Trimming cost V 4 bases and J 7 bases, with 8 bases left between them. The V gene's germline CDR1 is SQVTM and CDR2 ANQGSEA. This CDR3 has 12 residues. For the CDR3, the DNA is TGCAGCGTTGGGGAGGGGAATTCACCCCTCCACTTT. Its protein is CSVGEGNSPLHF.

This clonotype was observed a few times. The genes are TRBV5-1 and TRBJ2-5; D not resolved. The V end lost 2 bases, the J end lost 0 bases, and 8 bases lay between the germline ends. This CDR3 comprises 14 residues. Germline values: CDR1 SGHRS, CDR2 YFSETQ. The CDR3 sequence is CASSLGQNQETQYF. In nucleotides, the CDR3 is TGCGCCAGCAGCTTAGGGCAGAACCAAGAGACCCAGTACTTC.

Comments on this clonotype: This clone may be a read error of a much larger clone one base away. The genes are TRBV7-9 and TRBJ1-1, with D tentatively TRBD1 (6 bases). Trimming stripped 4 bases from V and 1 base from J, with 10 bases between. CDR1 and CDR2 from the germline V gene are SEHNR and FQNEAQ (reference sequence). The CDR3 extends over 14 amino acids. This CDR3 is CASSWDNQNTEAFF. CDR3 DNA sequence: TGTGCCAGCAGCTGGGACAATCAGAACACTGAAGCTTTCTTT.

This clonotype appeared a few times. The chain couples TRBV9 to TRBJ2-3, with TRBD2 matching 11 bases. The J segment lost 1 base and the V segment lost 3 bases, leaving 7 bases of the junction unmatched. The CDR3 totals 17 residues. Per germline, CDR1 SGDLS and CDR2 YYNGEE. The CDR3 nucleotides are TGTGCCAGCAGCGGCTTGTTAGCGGGAGGGGGCACAGATACGCAGTATTTT. This translates into CASSGLLAGGGTDTQYF.

This clonotype was counted between two and nine times. V and J are TRBV24-1 and TRBJ2-2; 9 bases match TRBD2. Germline values: CDR1 KGHDR, CDR2 SFDVKD. J lost 5 bases, V lost 0 bases, and 3 bases had no gene match. This CDR3 is built from 16 residues. The CDR3 loop reads CATSDLGLAGTGELFF. The DNA for the CDR3 is TGTGCCACCAGTGATTTGGGGCTAGCGGGGACCGGGGAGCTGTTTTTT.

This clonotype has only a few counts. The rearrangement uses TRBV4-1 and TRBJ1-5; weak D call: TRBD1 (5 bases). Trimming left V 1 base short and J 7 bases short, with 14 bases between. Germline assignment: CDR1 MGHRA and CDR2 YSYEKL. The CDR3 is made up of 15 amino acids. CDR3 in amino acids: CASSQGPGLRQPQHF. The CDR3 region has the DNA TGCGCCAGCAGCCAAGGTCCGGGGCTCAGGCAGCCCCAGCATTTT.

The gene calls are TRBV4-3 and TRBJ1-2; D is undetermined. The length of the CDR3 is 15 residues. The V gene's germline CDR1 is LGHNA and CDR2 YSLEER. Trimming cost V 1 base and J 0 bases, with 9 bases left between them. The CDR3 loop is CASSQVAAANYGYTF. The CDR3 DNA is TGCGCCAGCAGCCAAGTAGCGGCAGCTAACTATGGCTACACCTTC.

The chain joins TRBV6-1 to TRBJ1-2; D perhaps matches TRBD1 (5 bases). Germline CDR1 reads MNHNS; CDR2 reads SASEGT. With 4 bases removed from V and 4 bases from J, the gap between germline ends came to 7 bases. CDR3 length equals 12 residues. CDR3 sequence reads: CASSGDAYGYTF. Here the CDR3 DNA reads TGTGCCAGCAGTGGGGACGCCTATGGCTACACCTTC.

This clonotype was seen more than once but under ten times. The rearrangement uses TRBV7-9 and TRBJ1-1; weak D call: TRBD1 (6 bases). V lost 5 bases to trimming and J lost 0 bases, with 16 bases between them. Germline CDR1 and CDR2: SEHNR and FQNEAQ (reference sequence). The CDR3 totals 16 residues. The DNA of the CDR3 is TGTGCCAGCAGCCCGCAGGACAGAGTACTGAACACTGAAGCTTTCTTT. This codes for CASSPQDRVLNTEAFF.